Here is one T cell receptor beta chain with its context. The data are from a study of blood T cell repertoires in COVID-19. Measured with immunoSEQ multiplex PCR; TCRdb has only the in-frame clones, and not every one. Of roughly 250,000 clones in the sample, more than 75% were seen once. The CDR3 has 15 residues. Per germline, CDR1 SGHRS and CDR2 YFSETQ. Losses at the gene ends were 3 bases for V and 0 bases for J; bases not matched to a gene: 3. The chain has TRBV5-1 and TRBJ1-3, with TRBD1 matching 7 bases. This TCR derives from a woman aged 55-75 years with active or convalescent COVID-19. The sample consisted of peripheral blood. This CDR3 is CASSSQGGSGNTIYF. The DNA of the CDR3 is TGCGCCAGCAGCTCGCAGGGGGGCTCTGGAAACACCATATATTTT.